The 13 T cell receptor beta chains below come from one sample, sequenced in a study of Ad26.COV2.S vaccination and SARS-CoV-2 variants. Treatment reported: around 19 received Ad26.COV2.S at low or high dose, single or two shots; about 5 received placebo; per-sample allocation not given. Sampling was done on day 63 after the first vaccine or placebo injection. Using immunoSEQ multiplex PCR, the repertoire was profiled, and TCRdb retains in-frame clones only, with some absent. The data contain approximately 480,000 clones, approximately 88% of them singletons. The sequences come from peripheral blood, collected in a trial of Ad26.COV2.S vaccine versus placebo. These receptor sequences come from a person aged 18 to 65 who received the Ad26.COV2.S COVID-19 vaccine or a placebo.

This rearrangement joins TRBV7-8 to TRBJ2-7; D unclear. Trimming stripped 5 bases from V and 4 bases from J, with 6 bases between. CDR1 is SGHVS and CDR2 is FQNEAQ in the germline V gene. The CDR3 is made up of 11 amino acids. CDR3 nucleotides: TGTGCCAGCAGCCGCGAATACGAGCAGTACTTC. It translates to CASSREYEQYF.

The chain uses TRBV18 and TRBJ2-7, with a tentative D call TRBD1 (5 bases). CDR3 size: 13 residues. CDR1 is KGHSH, CDR2 LQKENI, per germline. Trimming shortened V by 3 bases and J by 5 bases, and 11 bases separated the two germline ends. The CDR3 DNA is TGTGCCAGCTCACCTCGGACACTCCACGAGCAGTACTTC. Translated, it gives CASSPRTLHEQYF.

The rearrangement uses TRBV6-2 or TRBV6-3 and TRBJ2-5; D not resolved. Looked up from germline, CDR1 is MNHEY and CDR2 is SVGEGT. The CDR3 has 13 amino acids. The V and J ends lost 6 bases and 4 bases respectively, with 12 bases between them. Here the CDR3 reads CASSLLGGETQYF. CDR3 sequence (DNA): TGTGCCAGCAGCCTCCTAGGTGGAGAGACCCAGTACTTC.

Only one count was recorded for this clone. V is TRBV28 and J is TRBJ1-1; the D gene is possibly TRBD1 (6 bases). V was cut by 6 bases and J by 4 bases, with 12 bases left in between. Germline V CDR1 and CDR2: MDHEN, SYDVKM. This CDR3 region has 13 residues. This CDR3 reads CASRRQVSTEAFF. DNA for the CDR3: TGTGCCAGCAGGCGACAGGTATCCACTGAAGCTTTCTTT.

The chain carries TRBV7-2 and TRBJ2-7; 7 bases are a match to TRBD1. Germline V gene sequence: CDR1 SGHTA, CDR2 FQGNSA. The J segment lost 2 bases and the V segment lost 3 bases, leaving 1 base of the junction unmatched. The CDR3 loop spans 13 amino acids. CDR3 sequence (DNA): TGTGCCAGCAGCTTTGGACAGGCCTACGAGCAGTACTTC. The encoded protein is CASSFGQAYEQYF.

This clone was picked up a small number of times. The rearrangement links TRBV3-1 (or the pseudogene TRBV3-2) to TRBJ1-3; D gene uncertain. Trimming took off 5 bases at V and 6 bases at J, with 8 bases between the two ends. The germline V gene encodes CDR1 LGHDT and CDR2 YNNKEL (reference sequence). This CDR3 spans 12 amino acids. The CDR3 bases are TGTGCCAGCAGCGGAACCCAAAACACCATATATTTT. Translating gives CASSGTQNTIYF.

The genes are TRBV30 and TRBJ1-1; D is unresolved. There are 12 residues in the CDR3. V was cut by 5 bases and J by 7 bases, with 14 bases left in between. Germline V lookup: CDR1 GTSNPN, CDR2 SVGIG (reference sequence). In DNA form, the CDR3 reads TGTGCCTGGTCCCTCGTCGGACTTGAAGCTTTCTTT. Encoded protein: CAWSLVGLEAFF.

The J gene is TRBJ1-3, the V gene TRBV11-2; perhaps TRBD1 as D (5 bases). Per germline, CDR1 SGHAT and CDR2 FQNNGV. Trimming shortened V by 5 bases and J by 0 bases, and 8 bases separated the two germline ends. This CDR3 is built from 14 residues. As DNA, the CDR3 is TGTGCCAGCAGCCGACAGCACTCTGGAAACACCATATATTTT. Residues: CASSRQHSGNTIYF.

This clone was detected only once. The genes are TRBV7-2 and TRBJ1-3, with 8 positions matching TRBD1. V lost 4 bases, J lost 0 bases, and 8 bases stayed unmatched. The germline V gene encodes CDR1 SGHTA and CDR2 FQGNSA. The length of the CDR3 is 17 residues. The CDR3 loop is CASSSVGQVLSGNTIYF. DNA for the CDR3: TGTGCCAGCAGCTCCGTGGGACAGGTTCTCTCTGGAAACACCATATATTTT.

V is TRBV2 and J is TRBJ2-4; D is perhaps TRBD2 (6 bases). Trimming shortened V by 8 bases and J by 7 bases, and 18 bases separated the two germline ends. There are 14 residues in the CDR3. Looked up from germline, CDR1 is SNHLY and CDR2 is FYNNEI. This chain's CDR3 is CASGLGGSHNIQYF. The CDR3 nucleotides read TGTGCCAGCGGTTTAGGAGGGTCCCATAACATTCAGTACTTC.

This clone was observed a single time. This chain links TRBV11-1 with TRBJ2-5; D gene unclear. The CDR3 has 15 amino acids. V was pared by 5 bases and J by 0 bases, with 13 bases between. Germline-derived CDR1 and CDR2 are SGHAT and FQDESV (reference sequence). The CDR3 DNA sequence: TGTGCCAGCAGCCCTCGACGGACGAACCAAGAGACCCAGTACTTC. This sequence encodes CASSPRRTNQETQYF.

The chain recombines TRBV28 with TRBJ2-1, with D possibly matching TRBD2 (6 bases). The V gene lost 6 bases and the J gene lost 2 bases, with 14 bases spanning the gap. Germline CDR1 reads MDHEN; CDR2 reads SYDVKM. The CDR3 has 15 amino acids. CDR3 region: CASRGSGRPYNEQFF. Here the CDR3 DNA reads TGTGCCAGCAGGGGAAGCGGGCGCCCCTACAATGAGCAGTTCTTC.

The chain employs TRBV5-1 and TRBJ2-3; D not resolved. Germline-derived CDR1 and CDR2 are SGHRS and YFSETQ. Trimming pared 10 bases from V and 3 bases from J, leaving 6 bases between. The CDR3 has 10 residues. CDR3 region: CARGTDTQYF. The CDR3 bases are TGCGCCCGTGGAACAGATACGCAGTATTTT.